This TCR beta chain was recovered during a study of CD8 T cells in Susac syndrome. The study's findings and limits: The study acknowledged a relatively small number of individuals in its TCR sequencing and HLA analysis.

From blood CD8+ and CD4+ T cells, the TCR beta chain was sequenced. A remark on this clonotype: Its antigen is undetermined.

A quantity of 0.5 to 1 ug RNA underwent reverse transcription using random hexamers. Amplification of TCR beta CDR3 was carried out by immunoSEQ multiplex PCR, which covered 54 Vbeta and 13 Jbeta segments. Each CDR3 protein gets one entry after TCRdb re-called the immunoSEQ multiplex PCR reads with MiXCR. The repertoire holds 130,000 or so distinct CDR3 sequences, 94% seen once, with just over 0.095% in the top ten. In germline, CDR1 is LGHDT, CDR2 YNNKEL (reference sequence). This CDR3 has 14 residues. J lost 6 bases, V lost 4 bases, and 5 bases had no gene match. The receptor's source is a human donor in good health. Source material: CD4+ T cells from PBMCs. The chain links TRBV3-1 to TRBJ2-1, with 8 bases matching TRBD2. CDR3 protein: CASSLSGIGNEQFF. For the CDR3, the DNA is TGTGCCAGCAGCCTTAGCGGGATCGGCAATGAGCAGTTCTTC.